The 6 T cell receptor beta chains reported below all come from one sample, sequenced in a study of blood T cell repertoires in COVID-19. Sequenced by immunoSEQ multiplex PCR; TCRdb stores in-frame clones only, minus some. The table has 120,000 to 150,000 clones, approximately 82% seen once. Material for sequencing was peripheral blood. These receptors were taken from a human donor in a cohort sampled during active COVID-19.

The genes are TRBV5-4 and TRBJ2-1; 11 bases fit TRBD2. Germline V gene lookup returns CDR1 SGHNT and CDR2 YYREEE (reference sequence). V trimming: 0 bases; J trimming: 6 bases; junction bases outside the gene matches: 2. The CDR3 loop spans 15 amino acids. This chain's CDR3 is CASSLGLAGGNEQFF. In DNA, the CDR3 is TGTGCCAGCAGCTTGGGTCTAGCGGGAGGCAATGAGCAGTTCTTC.

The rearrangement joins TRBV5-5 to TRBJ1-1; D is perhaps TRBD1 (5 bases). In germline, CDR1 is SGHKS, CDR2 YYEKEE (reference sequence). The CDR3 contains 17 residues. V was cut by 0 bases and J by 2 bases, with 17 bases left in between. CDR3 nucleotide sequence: TGTGCCAGCAGCTTGGTCCAGGGTTTCTTTCTTAACACTGAAGCTTTCTTT. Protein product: CASSLVQGFFLNTEAFF.

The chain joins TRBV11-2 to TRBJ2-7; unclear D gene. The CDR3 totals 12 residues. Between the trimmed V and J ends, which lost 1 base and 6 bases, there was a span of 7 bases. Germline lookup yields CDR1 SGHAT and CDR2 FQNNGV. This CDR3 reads CASSLVGSEQYF. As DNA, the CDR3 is TGTGCCAGCAGCTTAGTCGGTTCCGAGCAGTACTTC.

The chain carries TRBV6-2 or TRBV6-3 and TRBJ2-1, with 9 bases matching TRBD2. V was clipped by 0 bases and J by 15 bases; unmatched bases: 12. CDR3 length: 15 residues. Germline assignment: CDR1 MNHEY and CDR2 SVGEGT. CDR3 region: CASSYSQASGMGRFF. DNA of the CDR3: TGTGCCAGCAGTTACTCACAAGCTAGCGGGATGGGGAGGTTCTTC.

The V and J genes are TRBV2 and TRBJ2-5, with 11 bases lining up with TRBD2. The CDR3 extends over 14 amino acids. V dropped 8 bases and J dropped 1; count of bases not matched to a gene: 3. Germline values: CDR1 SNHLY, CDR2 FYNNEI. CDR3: CASGLAGAQETQYF. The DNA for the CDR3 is TGTGCCAGCGGACTAGCGGGCGCCCAAGAGACCCAGTACTTC. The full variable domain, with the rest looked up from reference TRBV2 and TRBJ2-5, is EPEVTQTPSHQVTQMGQEVILRCVPISNHLYFYWYRQILGQKVEFLVSFYNNEISEKSEIFDDQFSVERPDGSNFTLKIRSTKLEDSAMYFCASGLAGAQETQYFGPGTRLLVL.

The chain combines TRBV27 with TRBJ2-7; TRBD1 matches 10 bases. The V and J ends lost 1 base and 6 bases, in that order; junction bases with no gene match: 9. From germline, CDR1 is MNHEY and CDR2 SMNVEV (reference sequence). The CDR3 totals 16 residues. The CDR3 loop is CASSLLRGQGQGEQYF. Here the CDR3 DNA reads TGTGCCAGCAGTTTATTAAGGGGACAGGGGCAGGGCGAGCAGTACTTC.